Shown below are 25 T cell receptor beta chains from a single sample sequenced in a study of T cells in Graves' hyperthyroidism and ophthalmopathy (dated by TCRdb to the late 2010s). Library preparation employed multiplex PCR. Instrument on record: Illumina HiSeq 2000. TCR beta CDR3 regions were amplified from RNA transcripts. A first-round RT-PCR of the TCR CDR3 used the HTBI primer set with the Qiagen OneStep RT-PCR kit. In TCRdb, the public reads were trimmed at Q25 with fastp and aligned with MiXCR, with productive beta chains retained. Each entry is one CDR3 protein sequence, shown with its most common DNA and genes. Here the sample has around 450,000 distinct CDR3 sequences; approximately 14% occur a single time. The top ten hold about 7.7% of the sample. Sequences were obtained from blood. Receptors originate from a woman aged 18-29 years with Graves' hyperthyroidism.

This clonotype was recorded at least ten times. This chain uses TRBV5-1 with TRBJ2-2; possible D gene TRBD2, 7 bases. Germline V gives CDR1 SGHRS, CDR2 YFSETQ. The CDR3 runs 20 residues. V lost 1 base and J 3 bases, leaving 25 bases between the germline ends. CDR3 coding DNA: TGCGCCAGCAGCTTGTGGGGGGGCCATACAGGGCCCAAGTACACCGGGGAGCTGTTTTTT. Amino acid sequence: CASSLWGGHTGPKYTGELFF.

Comments on this clonotype: Germline is not matched at one junction end, which may reflect a read error. The DNA for the CDR3 is TGTGCCTGCAGTTTATCTCCGGGACTAGCGGCGGGGGCAGATACGCAGTATTTT. This sequence encodes CACSLSPGLAAGADTQYF. The genes are TRBV27 and TRBJ2-3; TRBD2 matches at 11 bases. This CDR3 is 18 amino acids long. Germline loops: CDR1 MNHEY, CDR2 SMNVEV (reference sequence).

This clonotype was counted ten times or more. The CDR3 protein is CATSDPARGFSEQFF. The CDR3 DNA sequence: TGTGCCACCAGTGATCCGGCCAGGGGTTTCAGTGAGCAGTTCTTC. V usage is TRBV24-1 and J usage is TRBJ2-1, with D perhaps matching TRBD1 (6 bases). The germline V and J ends were trimmed by 3 bases and 9 bases, with 17 bases remaining between them. Germline lookup yields CDR1 KGHDR and CDR2 SFDVKD. The CDR3 is 15 residues long.

Remarks on this clonotype: At one boundary the junction diverges from the germline segment, which might be a read error. CDR3 amino acids: CASKYGGQANF. In nucleotides, the CDR3 is TGTGCCAGCAAATACGGGGGCCAGGCAAACTTC. The chain employs TRBV27 and TRBJ2-5; D tentatively reads TRBD1 or TRBD2 (6 bases each). The CDR3 is 11 amino acids. CDR1 is MNHEY, CDR2 SMNVEV, per germline (reference sequence).

This chain joins TRBV30 and TRBJ2-2, with D unclear. The V gene lost 6 bases and the J gene lost 6 bases, with 17 bases spanning the gap. This CDR3 is built from 14 residues. Germline lookup yields CDR1 GTSNPN and CDR2 SVGIG (reference sequence). The CDR3 here is CACPPVGSAGELFF. The DNA of the CDR3 is TGTGCCTGCCCTCCAGTGGGTAGTGCCGGGGAGCTGTTTTTT.

In its sample, this clonotype was seen many times. The chain carries TRBV20-1 and TRBJ2-1; the D call may be TRBD1 or TRBD2 (5 bases each). Germline V gene sequence: CDR1 DFQATT, CDR2 SNEGSKA (reference sequence). V gave up 5 bases and J gave up 4 bases, with 15 bases separating them. There are 14 residues in the CDR3. The chain's CDR3 is CSAGGDRQYNEQFF. The CDR3 DNA sequence: TGCAGTGCTGGGGGAGACAGACAGTACAATGAGCAGTTCTTC.

This clonotype was seen ten or more times. The CDR3 reads CASSPGLTGDTQYF. CDR3 coding DNA: TGTGCCAGCAGCCCTGGCCTCACGGGAGATACGCAGTATTTT. J is TRBJ2-3 and V is TRBV11-3; D is unresolved. This CDR3 is 14 amino acids long. Trimming took 5 bases from V and 5 from J, leaving 14 bases between them. Germline CDR1 reads SGHNT; CDR2 reads YENEEA.

The chain links TRBV6-1 to TRBJ2-2; D uncertain. Trimming took 0 bases from V and 12 from J, leaving 8 bases between them. In germline, CDR1 is MNHNS, CDR2 SASEGT. CDR3 size: 12 residues. The CDR3 protein is CASSEAARQLFF. The CDR3 region has the DNA TGTGCCAGCAGTGAAGCGGCGAGGCAGCTGTTTTTT.

This clonotype has a count of ten or more. The chain joins TRBV28 to TRBJ1-5; D not certain. The length of the CDR3 is 13 residues. The germline V and J ends were trimmed by 4 bases and 5 bases, with 9 bases remaining between them. Per germline, CDR1 MDHEN and CDR2 SYDVKM. The CDR3 here is CASSSPADQPQHF. The CDR3 DNA reads TGTGCCAGCAGTTCCCCGGCTGATCAGCCCCAGCATTTT.

This clonotype was recorded many times. The rearrangement joins TRBV10-2 to TRBJ2-7, with 9 bases aligning to TRBD1. This CDR3 spans 15 amino acids. J was trimmed by 4 bases and V by 0 bases; bases with no gene match: 4. Germline-derived CDR1 and CDR2 are WSHSY and SAAADI. CDR3: CASSESGTGLYEQYF. The CDR3 DNA follows: TGCGCCAGCAGTGAGTCCGGGACAGGGCTTTACGAGCAGTACTTC.

The gene calls are TRBV7-3 and TRBJ1-3, with TRBD1 identical over 7 bases. Germline-derived CDR1 and CDR2 are SGHTA and FQGTGA. Unmatched junction bases numbered 9, after V lost 2 bases and J lost 2 bases. The CDR3 has 17 residues. The chain's CDR3 is CASSLGPRGQAGNTIYF. The CDR3 DNA sequence: TGTGCCAGCAGCTTAGGGCCGAGGGGGCAGGCTGGAAACACCATATATTTT.

This clonotype was picked up many times. The chain uses TRBV28 and TRBJ1-2, with D perhaps TRBD1 (6 bases). The CDR3 is made up of 13 amino acids. From germline, CDR1 is MDHEN and CDR2 SYDVKM. The germline V and J ends were trimmed by 4 bases and 4 bases, with 10 bases remaining between them. In DNA form, the CDR3 reads TGTGCCAGCAGTTCTCAGGGGTTCTATGGCTACACCTTC. Protein sequence: CASSSQGFYGYTF.

This clonotype was recorded at least ten times. The chain is built from TRBV18 and TRBJ2-5, with D hard to call. Trimming removed 3 bases from V and 1 base from J, with 6 bases in between. Germline V lookup: CDR1 KGHSH, CDR2 LQKENI. The CDR3 length is 13 residues. CDR3 DNA: TGTGCCAGCTCACCGATCAGCCAAGAGACCCAGTACTTC. It encodes CASSPISQETQYF.

The V and J genes are TRBV12-3 or TRBV12-4 and TRBJ1-2; D remains unclear. The CDR3 extends over 17 amino acids. Between the trimmed V and J ends, which lost 1 base and 7 bases, there was a span of 22 bases. This chain's CDR3 is CASSLGPGGSALGGYTF. The DNA of the CDR3 is TGTGCCAGCAGTTTAGGGCCGGGAGGCAGTGCTCTTGGTGGCTACACCTTC.

The table lists this clonotype with many counts. The chain has TRBV7-9 and TRBJ2-7; D could derive from TRBD1 or TRBD2 (7 bases each). Germline values: CDR1 SEHNR, CDR2 FQNEAQ (reference sequence). Trimming shortened V by 5 bases and J by 1 base, and 18 bases separated the two germline ends. The CDR3 has 16 amino acids. The CDR3 DNA sequence: TGTGCCAGCAGCCCCTGGGGACAGCGGGGTTCCTACGAGCAGTACTTC. Its protein product is CASSPWGQRGSYEQYF.

This clonotype was found a few times. The J gene is TRBJ1-3, the V gene TRBV27; D uncertain. Trimming took 2 bases from V and 0 from J, leaving 8 bases between them. The germline CDR1 and CDR2 sequences are MNHEY and SMNVEV (reference sequence). The CDR3 is 15 amino acids. The DNA of the CDR3 is TGTGCCAGCAGTTTAACATACAGCTCTGGAAACACCATATATTTT. Its protein product is CASSLTYSSGNTIYF.

This clonotype was seen repeatedly, ten times or more. The CDR3 is CASSIHPDRSWGSPLHF. CDR3 DNA sequence: TGTGCCAGCAGTATTCACCCCGACCGATCTTGGGGTTCACCCCTCCACTTT. V is TRBV28 and J is TRBJ1-6; D gene uncertain. V was cut by 5 bases and J by 9 bases, with 23 bases left in between. CDR1 and CDR2 (germline): MDHEN, SYDVKM. The CDR3 runs 17 residues.

This clonotype was observed at least ten times. CDR3 residues: CASSVDGGGWDEQFF. The CDR3 bases are TGTGCCAGCAGCGTAGACGGCGGGGGGTGGGATGAGCAGTTCTTC. V and J are TRBV9 and TRBJ2-1, with 8 bases that match TRBD2. Germline-derived CDR1 and CDR2 are SGDLS and YYNGEE. This CDR3 spans 15 amino acids. The V segment lost 0 bases and the J segment 8 bases; nucleotides outside the gene matches: 7.

This clonotype was seen many times. The chain combines TRBV28 with TRBJ1-3, with 7 bases fitting TRBD1. J gave up 4 bases and V 4 bases, and 13 bases lay outside the gene matches. The germline gives CDR1 MDHEN, CDR2 SYDVKM. The CDR3 consists of 17 residues. DNA of the CDR3: TGTGCCAGCAGTTCGGGGGGGCTGGACAGGACGGGAAACACCATATATTTT. This encodes CASSSGGLDRTGNTIYF.

This clonotype showed up many times. The V gene is TRBV5-1, the J gene TRBJ1-1; TRBD1 is a possible D gene (5 bases). This CDR3 has 14 residues. Germline values: CDR1 SGHRS, CDR2 YFSETQ. The V end was cut by 1 base, the J end by 2 bases, with 9 bases between. DNA of the CDR3: TGCGCCAGCAGCTTGTGGGGGTCCAACACTGAAGCTTTCTTT. Amino acids: CASSLWGSNTEAFF.

This clonotype occurred many times. The gene calls are TRBV2 and TRBJ2-7; 7 bases fit TRBD1. Trimming at V came to 5 bases and at J to 5 bases, leaving 6 bases not matched to a gene. Per germline, CDR1 SNHLY and CDR2 FYNNEI. The CDR3 sequence is 13 residues long. CDR3 DNA sequence: TGTGCCAGCAGTCGACAGGGCGGCGACGAGCAGTACTTC. Its protein product is CASSRQGGDEQYF.

This clonotype has a count of ten or more. CDR3 nucleotide sequence: TGTGCCAGTAGTTCGGACAGCTATCAGCCCCAGCATTTT. The encoded protein is CASSSDSYQPQHF. V usage is TRBV19 and J usage is TRBJ1-5, with D possibly being TRBD1 (6 bases). The V end lost 5 bases, the J end lost 5 bases, and 10 bases lay between the germline ends. Germline CDR1 and CDR2: LNHDA and SQIVND (reference sequence). The CDR3 consists of 13 residues.

This clonotype was observed at least ten times. The chain employs TRBV2 and TRBJ2-3; 9 bases match TRBD2. With V trimmed by 7 bases and J by 8 bases, 7 bases remained unmatched. This CDR3 has 13 amino acids. CDR1 is SNHLY and CDR2 is FYNNEI in the germline V gene. CDR3 region: CASTRSRGGTQYF. CDR3 DNA sequence: TGTGCCAGCACTAGGTCGCGGGGGGGTACGCAGTATTTT.

The table lists this clonotype with many counts. V gene TRBV27 combines with J gene TRBJ1-5, with 9 bases lining up with TRBD1. Per the germline V gene, CDR1 is MNHEY and CDR2 is SMNVEV (reference sequence). CDR3 size: 17 residues. V lost 6 bases to trimming and J lost 0 bases; unmatched junction nucleotides: 9. The CDR3 coding sequence is TGTGCCAGCAGCACGGACAGGGGACCTCTTAGCAATCAGCCCCAGCATTTT. Amino acids: CASSTDRGPLSNQPQHF.

This clonotype came up many times. The V and J genes are TRBV30 and TRBJ2-3, with TRBD2 matching over 10 bases. Unmatched junction bases numbered 8, after V lost 3 bases and J lost 5 bases. CDR3 length: 15 residues. CDR1 and CDR2 from the germline V gene are GTSNPN and SVGIG (reference sequence). The CDR3 loop reads CAWSVAGGSIDTQYF. CDR3 coding DNA: TGTGCCTGGAGCGTAGCGGGGGGCTCGATAGATACGCAGTATTTT.